The 22 T cell receptor beta chains given below trace back to one sample, sequenced in a study of blood T cell repertoires in COVID-19 (dated by TCRdb to the early 2020s). Libraries were prepared through the immunoSEQ multiplex PCR assay. In TCRdb, the immuneACCESS table is reduced to in-frame sequences with V and J assigned. These tables do not hold every clone; where another copy was compared, an unresolved V gene accounts for under half, and the others remain unexplained. The sample contains some 370,000 clones, roughly 80% of them found a single time. The ten most abundant clones make up less than 6% of the sample. The sample was PBMCs or T cells enriched from blood (not recorded which). These receptor sequences come from a woman in her forties or fifties who had recovered from COVID-19.

In nucleotides, the CDR3 is TGTGCCAGCAGTGAAAGTGCGGGCTTGAACACTGAAGCTTTCTTT. It translates to CASSESAGLNTEAFF. The genes are TRBV6-1 and TRBJ1-1; D is unclear. Germline CDR1 MNHNS, CDR2 SASEGT. The V end lost 2 bases, the J end lost 0 bases, and 10 bases lay between the germline ends. There are 15 residues in the CDR3.

This rearrangement joins TRBV9 to TRBJ1-1; D unclear. Germline V gene lookup returns CDR1 SGDLS and CDR2 YYNGEE. V was cut by 4 bases and J by 2 bases, with 12 bases left in between. The CDR3 loop spans 14 amino acids. The DNA for the CDR3 is TGTGCCAGCAGCCCGGGAGAGATAAACACTGAAGCTTTCTTT. Translation gives CASSPGEINTEAFF.

This sequence joins TRBV7-3 and TRBJ1-6; D gene ambiguous. Germline V CDR1 and CDR2: SGHTA, FQGTGA. The V end was cut by 2 bases, the J end by 5 bases, with 7 bases between. This CDR3 has 14 residues. CDR3 loop: CASSLRGNNSPLHF. CDR3 coding DNA: TGTGCCAGCAGCTTACGGGGAAATAATTCACCCCTCCACTTT.

The rearrangement joins TRBV19 to TRBJ1-1; tentatively, D is TRBD1 (6 bases). The germline CDR1 and CDR2 sequences are LNHDA and SQIVND (reference sequence). The V end was cut by 5 bases, the J end by 1 base, with 8 bases between. The CDR3 runs 13 residues. The CDR3 region is CASSPTGNTEAFF. CDR3 in DNA: TGTGCCAGTAGTCCGACAGGGAACACTGAAGCTTTCTTT.

The V gene is TRBV3-1 (or the pseudogene TRBV3-2), the J gene TRBJ1-2; D unresolved. V was trimmed by 3 bases and J by 4 bases, leaving 15 bases between them. This CDR3 has 15 residues. CDR1 and CDR2 (germline): LGHDT, YNNKEL (reference sequence). This CDR3 is CASSHAQLGSYGYTF. The CDR3 DNA follows: TGTGCCAGCAGCCACGCCCAATTAGGGAGCTATGGCTACACCTTC.

This chain links TRBV27 with TRBJ1-2, with a possible D match to TRBD1 (6 bases). The CDR3 has 15 amino acids. Per germline, CDR1 MNHEY and CDR2 SMNVEV (reference sequence). V was shortened by 6 bases and J by 2 bases, with 16 bases between the two germline ends. CDR3 sequence: CASSLGGTGNYGYTF. In nucleotides, the CDR3 is TGTGCCAGCAGCCTTGGGGGCACAGGGAACTATGGCTACACCTTC.

V is TRBV7-2 and J is TRBJ1-1, with D possibly TRBD1 on 5 matching bases. CDR1 and CDR2 from the germline V gene are SGHTA and FQGNSA. This CDR3 contains 14 residues. V lost 6 bases and J 4 bases, leaving 15 bases between the germline ends. The CDR3: CASSQKGPSTEAFF. CDR3 bases: TGTGCCAGCAGTCAGAAGGGGCCTAGCACTGAAGCTTTCTTT.

This clone was seen just once. This rearrangement joins TRBV6-5 to TRBJ1-5; D may be TRBD1 (5 bases). The germline V gene encodes CDR1 MNHEY and CDR2 SVGAGI. The V and J ends lost 7 bases and 0 bases respectively, with 10 bases between them. This CDR3 is 14 amino acids long. In DNA, the CDR3 is TGTGCCAGCACAGGGCTTAATAGCAATCAGCCCCAGCATTTT. Translated: CASTGLNSNQPQHF.

V usage is TRBV10-3 and J usage is TRBJ2-3, with 9 bases that match TRBD2. V dropped 7 bases and J dropped 3; count of bases not matched to a gene: 14. Germline lookup yields CDR1 ENHRY and CDR2 SYGVKD. The CDR3 runs to 17 residues. CDR3 in DNA: TGTGCCATCACCCAAGATCCAGCGGGAGGACCAACAGATACGCAGTATTTT. Translated: CAITQDPAGGPTDTQYF.

The V gene is TRBV7-9, the J gene TRBJ1-1; 9 nucleotides line up with TRBD1. After removal of 1 base from V and 2 bases from J, the junction contained 5 bases not matched to a gene. This CDR3 region has 16 residues. Germline lookup yields CDR1 SEHNR and CDR2 FQNEAQ (reference sequence). The CDR3 sequence: CASSLGGQGLNTEAFF. The CDR3 nucleotides read TGTGCCAGCAGCTTAGGGGGACAGGGTTTAAACACTGAAGCTTTCTTT.

V and J are TRBV11-3 and TRBJ2-7; D is possibly TRBD2 (6 bases). V was shortened by 3 bases and J by 2 bases, with 8 bases between the two germline ends. Germline values: CDR1 SGHNT, CDR2 YENEEA. The CDR3 runs to 13 residues. CDR3 protein: CASSLEGTYEQYF. The DNA for the CDR3 is TGTGCCAGCAGCTTGGAGGGGACCTACGAGCAGTACTTC.

CDR3 amino acids: CASSLLRESTDTQYF. The CDR3 DNA reads as TGTGCCAGCAGCTTATTACGGGAGAGCACAGATACGCAGTATTTT. This chain uses TRBV7-6 with TRBJ2-3; D might be TRBD2 (6 bases). Germline V gene lookup returns CDR1 SGHVS and CDR2 FNYEAQ. The CDR3 is made up of 15 amino acids. V was cut by 2 bases and J by 0 bases, with 9 bases left in between.

The CDR3 spells CASSTSDRVTDTQYF. The CDR3 DNA sequence: TGTGCCAGTAGTACCTCGGACAGGGTTACAGATACGCAGTATTTT. The chain joins TRBV19 to TRBJ2-3, with TRBD1 matching 8 bases. After removal of 4 bases from V and 3 bases from J, the junction contained 6 bases not matched to a gene. CDR3 length equals 15 residues. Germline V CDR1 and CDR2: LNHDA, SQIVND (reference sequence).

The V call is TRBV9, the J call TRBJ1-1; D might be TRBD1 (5 bases). Trimming pared 4 bases from V and 3 bases from J, leaving 13 bases between. This CDR3 region has 14 residues. CDR1 and CDR2 (germline): SGDLS, YYNGEE. CDR3 bases: TGTGCCAGCAGCCTTTCCCCCAGGGACACTGAAGCTTTCTTT. Translation: CASSLSPRDTEAFF. The full variable domain, in which reference TRBV9 and TRBJ1-1 provide the parts outside the CDR3, is DSGVTQTPKHLITATGQRVTLRCSPRSGDLSVYWYQQSLDQGLQFLIQYYNGEERAKGNILERFSAQQFPDLHSELNLSSLELGDSALYFCASSLSPRDTEAFFGQGTRLTVV.

V is TRBV5-1 and J is TRBJ2-2, with TRBD1 matching over 11 bases. V lost 6 bases to trimming and J lost 7 bases; unmatched junction nucleotides: 11. CDR1 and CDR2 (germline): SGHRS, YFSETQ. The CDR3 runs 16 residues. This CDR3 reads CASIGAGTGGSGELFF. The CDR3 coding sequence is TGCGCCAGCATTGGGGCCGGGACAGGGGGAAGCGGGGAGCTGTTTTTT.

This clone showed up just once. The V call is TRBV18, the J call TRBJ1-2, with a tentative D call TRBD1 (6 bases). This CDR3 comprises 15 residues. The germline gives CDR1 KGHSH, CDR2 LQKENI. The V and J ends lost 2 bases and 6 bases respectively, with 16 bases between them. The CDR3 here is CASSPSDQGLNGYTF. CDR3 coding DNA: TGTGCCAGCTCACCAAGTGATCAGGGGTTGAATGGCTACACCTTC.

The chain's CDR3 is CASSLGRADEQYF. CDR3 nucleotide sequence: TGTGCCAGCAGCTTGGGCAGGGCCGACGAGCAGTACTTC. The chain is built from TRBV5-6 and TRBJ2-7; weak D call: TRBD1 (5 bases). This CDR3 is built from 13 residues. Germline V gene sequence: CDR1 SGHDT, CDR2 YYEEEE. Trimming took 0 bases from V and 5 from J, leaving 9 bases between them.

The rearrangement joins TRBV5-5 to TRBJ1-1; TRBD1 might be the D (6 bases). The CDR3 spans 14 residues. Germline loops: CDR1 SGHKS, CDR2 YYEKEE (reference sequence). V lost 4 bases and J 4 bases, leaving 14 bases between the germline ends. CDR3 DNA: TGTGCCAGCAGCGACACAGGGATTCCCACTGAAGCTTTCTTT. Protein product: CASSDTGIPTEAFF.

J is TRBJ2-7 and V is TRBV27; D is perhaps TRBD1 (6 bases). Germline values: CDR1 MNHEY, CDR2 SMNVEV (reference sequence). V was cut by 6 bases and J by 3 bases, with 18 bases left in between. The CDR3 extends over 15 amino acids. CDR3 sequence reads: CASSRPSGTSYEQYF. Written as DNA, the CDR3 is TGTGCCAGCAGCCGCCCTTCCGGGACAAGCTACGAGCAGTACTTC.

The genes are TRBV4-1 and TRBJ1-1; 7 positions match TRBD1. There are 15 residues in the CDR3. Trimming at V came to 4 bases and at J to 1 base, leaving 6 bases not matched to a gene. Germline-derived CDR1 and CDR2 are MGHRA and YSYEKL. The CDR3 spells CASSPHRTGNTEAFF. CDR3 bases: TGCGCCAGCAGCCCTCATCGGACAGGGAACACTGAAGCTTTCTTT.

The V call is TRBV19, the J call TRBJ1-2; D ambiguous. The CDR3 is 14 residues long. Looked up from germline, CDR1 is LNHDA and CDR2 is SQIVND (reference sequence). Trimming took 4 bases from V and 4 from J, leaving 13 bases between them. CDR3: CASSKRELVYGYTF. CDR3 nucleotide sequence: TGTGCCAGTAGTAAGAGGGAGTTGGTCTATGGCTACACCTTC.

V is TRBV7-3 and J is TRBJ1-2, with TRBD1 as a possible D gene (6 bases). V was trimmed by 3 bases and J by 13 bases, leaving 24 bases between them. Germline V gene lookup returns CDR1 SGHTA and CDR2 FQGTGA. This CDR3 contains 15 residues. The CDR3 loop is CASSLGQGSQAFLTF. The CDR3 DNA reads TGTGCCAGCAGCTTGGGGCAGGGGAGTCAGGCCTTCCTCACCTTC.